The sequence of this T cell receptor (beta chain) was determined in a study of blood T cells in healthy people across ages. Overall study findings and caveats: Donor CMV status was unknown, possibly confounding expanded clonotype changes.

V lost 5 bases to trimming and J lost 3 bases; unmatched junction nucleotides: 9. The CDR3 loop spans 15 amino acids. The germline gives CDR1 MNHEY, CDR2 SVGEGT. This clonotype has more than one count but fewer than ten. Its target is not known. A J-beta primer mix and a sample-barcoded 5' primer were used in a second PCR of about 7 to 11 cycles. With 12 random nucleotides, a template-switch adaptor tagged each individual cDNA molecule. TCRdb reanalysed the 5' RACE reads using MiXCR and keeps one entry per CDR3 protein. The table lists 1.5 million to 2 million distinct CDR3 sequences, approximately 28% of them singletons, with 7.7% in the top ten.

Sequenced input: blood. The clonotype comes from a woman younger than 45 in good health. The chain joins TRBV6-2 or TRBV6-3 to TRBJ2-7; TRBD1 agrees at 8 bases. CDR3 coding DNA: TGTGCCAGCAGTAGACCCCGAGACAGGGGCTACGAGCAGTACTTC. Its translation: CASSRPRDRGYEQYF.